The present TCR beta chain was sequenced within a study of PD-L1 blockade in urothelial cancer. Across the study: Each patient had 0 to 3 earlier chemotherapy regimens. Among blood samples, the median T cell count was 130,000 to 150,000. Findings and limits, study-wide: Below-median pretreatment blood TCR clonality was a predictor of better survival.

CDR1 and CDR2 from the germline V gene are WSHSY and SAAADI. Trimming pared 4 bases from V and 8 bases from J, leaving 6 bases between. CDR3 length equals 11 residues. Method: immunoSEQ multiplex PCR; TCRdb's copy keeps in-frame clones and lacks some. The data show 100,000 to 150,000 clones, around 88% seen once. The time point was: peripheral blood 6 weeks after treatment start. This clone was counted a single time. Antigen: not known. The source material was PBMCs, sampled around atezolizumab (anti-PD-L1) treatment. The source of this sequence is a man aged 50-60 years with urothelial cancer. The J gene is TRBJ1-3, the V gene TRBV10-2; D is undetermined. The CDR3 DNA sequence: TGCGCCAGCAGTGTGGGCCACACCATATATTTT. It specifies CASSVGHTIYF.